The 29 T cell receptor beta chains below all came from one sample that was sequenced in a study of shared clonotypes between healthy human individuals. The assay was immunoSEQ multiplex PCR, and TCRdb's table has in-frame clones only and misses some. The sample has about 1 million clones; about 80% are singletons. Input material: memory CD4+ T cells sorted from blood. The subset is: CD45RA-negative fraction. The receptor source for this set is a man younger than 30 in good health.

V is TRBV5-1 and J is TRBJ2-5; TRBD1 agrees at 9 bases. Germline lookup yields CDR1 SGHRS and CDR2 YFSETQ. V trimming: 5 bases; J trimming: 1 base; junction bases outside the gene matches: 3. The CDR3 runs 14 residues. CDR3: CASRQGASQETQYF. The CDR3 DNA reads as TGCGCCAGCAGACAGGGGGCTAGCCAAGAGACCCAGTACTTC.

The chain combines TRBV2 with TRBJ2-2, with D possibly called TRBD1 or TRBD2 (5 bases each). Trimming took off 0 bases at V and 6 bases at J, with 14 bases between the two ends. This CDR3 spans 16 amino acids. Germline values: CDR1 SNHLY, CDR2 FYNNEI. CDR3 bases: TGTGCCAGCAGTGAAGCACTGGGGGAGAAGGCCGGGGAGCTGTTTTTT. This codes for CASSEALGEKAGELFF.

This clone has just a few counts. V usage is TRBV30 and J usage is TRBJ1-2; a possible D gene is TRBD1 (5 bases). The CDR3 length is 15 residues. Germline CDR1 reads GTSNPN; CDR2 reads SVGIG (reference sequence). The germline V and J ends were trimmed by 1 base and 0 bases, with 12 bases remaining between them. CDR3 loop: CAWSAGRGANYGYTF. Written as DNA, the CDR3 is TGTGCCTGGAGTGCCGGGAGGGGCGCTAACTATGGCTACACCTTC.

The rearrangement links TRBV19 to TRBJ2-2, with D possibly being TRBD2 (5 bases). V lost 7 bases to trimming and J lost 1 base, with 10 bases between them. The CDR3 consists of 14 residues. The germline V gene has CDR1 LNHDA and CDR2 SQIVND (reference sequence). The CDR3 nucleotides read TGTGCCAGTACCCTAGGAGGGAACACCGGGGAGCTGTTTTTT. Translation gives CASTLGGNTGELFF.

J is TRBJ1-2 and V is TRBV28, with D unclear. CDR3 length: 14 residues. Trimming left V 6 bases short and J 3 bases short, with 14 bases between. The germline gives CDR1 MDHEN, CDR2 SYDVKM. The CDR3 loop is CASSPLGADYGYTF. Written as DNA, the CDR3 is TGTGCCAGCAGCCCGCTTGGTGCCGACTATGGCTACACCTTC.

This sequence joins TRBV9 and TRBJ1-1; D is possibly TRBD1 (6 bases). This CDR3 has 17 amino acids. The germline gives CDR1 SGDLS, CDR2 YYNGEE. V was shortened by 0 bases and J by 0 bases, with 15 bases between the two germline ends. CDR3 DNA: TGTGCCAGCAGCGTAGGCCCTGGGGGGCTGATGAACACTGAAGCTTTCTTT. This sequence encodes CASSVGPGGLMNTEAFF.

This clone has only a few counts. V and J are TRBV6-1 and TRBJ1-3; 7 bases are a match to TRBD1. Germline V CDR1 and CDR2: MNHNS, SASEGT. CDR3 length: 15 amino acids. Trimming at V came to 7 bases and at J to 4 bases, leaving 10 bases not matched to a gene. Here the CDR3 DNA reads TGTGCCAGCAAACGAATGACAGGGAGCGGAAACACCATATATTTT. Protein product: CASKRMTGSGNTIYF.

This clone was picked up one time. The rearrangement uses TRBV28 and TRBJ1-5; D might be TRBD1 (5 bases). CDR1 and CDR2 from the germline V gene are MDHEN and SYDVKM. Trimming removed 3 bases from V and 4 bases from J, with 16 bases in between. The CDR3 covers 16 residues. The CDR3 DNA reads TGTGCCAGCAGTTTTGAATACACGGGGGGAAATCAGCCCCAGCATTTT. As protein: CASSFEYTGGNQPQHF.

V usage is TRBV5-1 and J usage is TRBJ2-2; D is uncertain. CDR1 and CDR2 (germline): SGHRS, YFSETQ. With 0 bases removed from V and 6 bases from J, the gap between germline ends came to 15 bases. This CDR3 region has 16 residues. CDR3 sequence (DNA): TGCGCCAGCAGCTTGGCCGCAGGTTTAGGATCCGGGGAGCTGTTTTTT. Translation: CASSLAAGLGSGELFF.

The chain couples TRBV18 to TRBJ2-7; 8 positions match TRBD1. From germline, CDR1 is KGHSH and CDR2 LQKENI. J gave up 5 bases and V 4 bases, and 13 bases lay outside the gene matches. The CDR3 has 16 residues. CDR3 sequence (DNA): TGTGCCAGCTCACTCGTCCCCGGGACAGGAAATCACGAGCAGTACTTC. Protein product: CASSLVPGTGNHEQYF. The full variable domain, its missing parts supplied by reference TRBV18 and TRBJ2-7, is NAGVMQNPRHLVRRRGQEARLRCSPMKGHSHVYWYRQLPEEGLKFMVYLQKENIIDESGMPKERFSAEFPKEGPSILRIQQVVRGDSAAYFCASSLVPGTGNHEQYFGPGTRLTVT.

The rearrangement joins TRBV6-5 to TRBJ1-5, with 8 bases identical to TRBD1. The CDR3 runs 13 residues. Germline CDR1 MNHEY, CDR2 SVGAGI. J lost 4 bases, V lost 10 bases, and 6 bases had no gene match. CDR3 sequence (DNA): TGTGCCACCGGACAGGGTTGGAATCAGCCCCAGCATTTT. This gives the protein CATGQGWNQPQHF.

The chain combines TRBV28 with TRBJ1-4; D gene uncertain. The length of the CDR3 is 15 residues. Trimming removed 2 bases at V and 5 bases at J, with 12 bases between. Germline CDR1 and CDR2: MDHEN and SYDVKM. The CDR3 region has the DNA TGTGCCAGCAGTTTAGGGAGACAAGCGAATGAAAAACTGTTTTTT. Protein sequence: CASSLGRQANEKLFF. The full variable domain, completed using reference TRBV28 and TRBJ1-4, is DVKVTQSSRYLVKRTGEKVFLECVQDMDHENMFWYRQDPGLGLRLIYFSYDVKMKEKGDIPEGYSVSREKKERFSLILESASTNQTSMYLCASSLGRQANEKLFFGSGTQLSVL.

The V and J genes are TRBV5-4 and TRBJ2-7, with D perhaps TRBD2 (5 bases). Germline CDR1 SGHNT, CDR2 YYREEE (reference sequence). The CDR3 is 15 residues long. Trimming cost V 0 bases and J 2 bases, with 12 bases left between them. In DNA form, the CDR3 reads TGTGCCAGCAGCTTGGGCGGGCCGGCCGCCTACGAGCAGTACTTC. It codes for CASSLGGPAAYEQYF. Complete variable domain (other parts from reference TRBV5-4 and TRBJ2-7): ETGVTQSPTHLIKTRGQQVTLRCSSQSGHNTVSWYQQALGQGPQFIFQYYREEENGRGNFPPRFSGLQFPNYSSELNVNALELDDSALYLCASSLGGPAAYEQYFGPGTRLTVT.

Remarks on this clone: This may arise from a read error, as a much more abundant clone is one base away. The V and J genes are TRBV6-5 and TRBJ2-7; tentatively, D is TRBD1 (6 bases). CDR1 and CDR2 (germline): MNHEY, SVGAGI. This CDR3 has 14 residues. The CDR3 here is CASSETGNSYGQYF. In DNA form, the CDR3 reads TGTGCCAGCAGCGAGACAGGAAACTCCTACGGGCAGTACTTC.

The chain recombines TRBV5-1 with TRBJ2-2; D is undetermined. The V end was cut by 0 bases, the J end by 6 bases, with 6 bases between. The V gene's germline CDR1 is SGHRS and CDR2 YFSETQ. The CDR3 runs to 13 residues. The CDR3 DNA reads TGCGCCAGCAGCTTGGAACAGCCCGGGGAGCTGTTTTTT. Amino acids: CASSLEQPGELFF.

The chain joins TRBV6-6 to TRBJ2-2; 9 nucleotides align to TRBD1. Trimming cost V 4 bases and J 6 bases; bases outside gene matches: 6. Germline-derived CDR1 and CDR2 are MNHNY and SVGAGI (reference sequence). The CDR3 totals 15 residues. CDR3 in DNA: TGTGCCAGCAGTTTACGACAGGGGGGGGCCGGGGAGCTGTTTTTT. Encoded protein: CASSLRQGGAGELFF.

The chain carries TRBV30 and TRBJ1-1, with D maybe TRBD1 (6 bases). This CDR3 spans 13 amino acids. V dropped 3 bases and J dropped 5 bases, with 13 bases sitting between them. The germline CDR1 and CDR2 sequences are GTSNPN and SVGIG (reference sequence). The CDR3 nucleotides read TGTGCCTGGAGAGGGGGGTTGAGGACTGAAGCTTTCTTT. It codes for CAWRGGLRTEAFF.

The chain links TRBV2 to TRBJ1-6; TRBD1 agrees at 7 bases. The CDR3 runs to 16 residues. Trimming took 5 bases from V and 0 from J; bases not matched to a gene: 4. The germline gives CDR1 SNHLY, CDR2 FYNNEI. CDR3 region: CASSRGQSSYNSPLHF. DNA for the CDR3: TGTGCCAGCAGTAGGGGGCAAAGCTCCTATAATTCACCCCTCCACTTT.

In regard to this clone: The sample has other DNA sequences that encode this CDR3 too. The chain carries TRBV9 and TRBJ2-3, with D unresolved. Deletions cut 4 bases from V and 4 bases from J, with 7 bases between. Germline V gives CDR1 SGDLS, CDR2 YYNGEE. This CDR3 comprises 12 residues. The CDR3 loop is CASSPRSDTQYF. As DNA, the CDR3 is TGTGCCAGCAGCCCCCGCTCAGATACGCAGTATTTT.

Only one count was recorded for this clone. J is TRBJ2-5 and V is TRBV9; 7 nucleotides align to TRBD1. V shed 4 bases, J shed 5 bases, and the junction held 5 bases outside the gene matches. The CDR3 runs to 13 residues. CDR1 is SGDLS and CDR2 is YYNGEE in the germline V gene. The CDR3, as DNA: TGTGCCAGCAGCAGGGGGCCGGGGGAGACCCAGTACTTC. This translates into CASSRGPGETQYF.

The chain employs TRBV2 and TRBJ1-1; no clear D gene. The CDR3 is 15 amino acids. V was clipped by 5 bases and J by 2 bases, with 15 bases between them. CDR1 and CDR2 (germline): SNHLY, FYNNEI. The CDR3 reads CASSRTDGYNTEAFF. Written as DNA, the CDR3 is TGTGCCAGCAGTCGTACCGACGGTTACAACACTGAAGCTTTCTTT.

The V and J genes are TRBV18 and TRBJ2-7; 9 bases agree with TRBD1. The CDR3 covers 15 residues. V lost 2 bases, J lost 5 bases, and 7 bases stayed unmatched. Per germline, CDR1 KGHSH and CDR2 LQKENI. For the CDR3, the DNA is TGTGCCAGCTCACCAGGATCGACAGGGGGACACGAGCAGTACTTC. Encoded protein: CASSPGSTGGHEQYF.

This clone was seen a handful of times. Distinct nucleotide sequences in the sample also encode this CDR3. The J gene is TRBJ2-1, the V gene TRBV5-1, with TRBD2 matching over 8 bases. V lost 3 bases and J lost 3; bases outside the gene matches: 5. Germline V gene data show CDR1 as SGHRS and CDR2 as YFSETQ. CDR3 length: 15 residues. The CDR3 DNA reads TGCGCCAGCAGCTCAACTAGCGGACTCTACAATGAGCAGTTCTTC. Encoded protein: CASSSTSGLYNEQFF.

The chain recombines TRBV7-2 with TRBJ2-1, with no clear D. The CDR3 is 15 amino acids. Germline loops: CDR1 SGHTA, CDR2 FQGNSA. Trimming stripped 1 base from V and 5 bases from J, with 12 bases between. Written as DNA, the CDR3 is TGTGCCAGCAGCTTAGGGACCCTTCCGAACAATGAGCAGTTCTTC. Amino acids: CASSLGTLPNNEQFF.

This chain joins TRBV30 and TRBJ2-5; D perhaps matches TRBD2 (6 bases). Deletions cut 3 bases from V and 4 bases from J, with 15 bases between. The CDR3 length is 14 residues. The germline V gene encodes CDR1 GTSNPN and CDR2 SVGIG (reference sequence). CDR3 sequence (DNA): TGTGCCTGGAGCAGGACTGCCGGGAGAGAGACCCAGTACTTC. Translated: CAWSRTAGRETQYF.

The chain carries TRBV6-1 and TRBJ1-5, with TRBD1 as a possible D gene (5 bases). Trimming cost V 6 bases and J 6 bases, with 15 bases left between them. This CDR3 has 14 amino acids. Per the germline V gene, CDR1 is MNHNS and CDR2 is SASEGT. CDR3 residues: CASRKDIFGQPQHF. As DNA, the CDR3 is TGTGCCAGCAGGAAGGACATATTTGGTCAGCCCCAGCATTTT.

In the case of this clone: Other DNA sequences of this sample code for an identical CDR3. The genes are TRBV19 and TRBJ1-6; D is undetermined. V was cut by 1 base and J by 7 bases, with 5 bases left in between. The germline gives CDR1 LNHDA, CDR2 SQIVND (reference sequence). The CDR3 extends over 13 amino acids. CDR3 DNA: TGTGCCAGTAGTATAGGCGTGAATTCACCCCTCCACTTT. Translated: CASSIGVNSPLHF.

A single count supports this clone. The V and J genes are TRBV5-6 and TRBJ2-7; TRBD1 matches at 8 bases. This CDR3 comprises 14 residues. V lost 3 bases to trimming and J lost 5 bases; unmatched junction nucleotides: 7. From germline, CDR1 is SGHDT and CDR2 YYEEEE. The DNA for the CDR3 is TGTGCCAGCAGCTCACTTCAGGGGGCCAACGAGCAGTACTTC. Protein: CASSSLQGANEQYF.

In nucleotides, the CDR3 is TGTGCCAGCAGCTTTATTACGACTAGCGGGGGGAAGAGGACAGATACGCAGTATTTT. Translated, it gives CASSFITTSGGKRTDTQYF. The rearrangement joins TRBV7-2 to TRBJ2-3; 13 bases map to TRBD2. The germline gives CDR1 SGHTA, CDR2 FQGNSA. The CDR3 length is 19 residues. The junction had 12 bases not matched to a gene; V was cut back by 3 bases and J by 3 bases.